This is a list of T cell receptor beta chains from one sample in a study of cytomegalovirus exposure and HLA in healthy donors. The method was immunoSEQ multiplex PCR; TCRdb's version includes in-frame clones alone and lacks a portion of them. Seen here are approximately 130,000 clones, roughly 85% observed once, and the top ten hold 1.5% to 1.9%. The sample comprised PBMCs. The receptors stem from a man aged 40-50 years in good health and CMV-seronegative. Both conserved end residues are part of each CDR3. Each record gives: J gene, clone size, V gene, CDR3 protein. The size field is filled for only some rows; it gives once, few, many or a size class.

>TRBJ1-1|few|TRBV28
CASSLSDEPYTEAFF
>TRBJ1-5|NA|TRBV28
CASRGTGAINQPQHF
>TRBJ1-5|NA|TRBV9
CASSAGVGNQPQHF
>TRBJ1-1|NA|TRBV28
CASSFGSTEAFF
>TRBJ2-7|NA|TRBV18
CASSRGAQTYEQYF
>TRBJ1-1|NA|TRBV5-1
CASSFTLTGGTEAFF
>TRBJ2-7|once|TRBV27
CASSLRGLAASYEQYF
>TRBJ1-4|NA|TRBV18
CASSASVVPNEKLFF
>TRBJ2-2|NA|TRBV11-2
CASRKDSGSNTGELFF
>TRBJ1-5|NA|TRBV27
CASSEMRSNQPQHF
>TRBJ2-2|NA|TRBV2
CASRVTDLNTGELFF
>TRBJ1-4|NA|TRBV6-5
CASRKGANEKLFF
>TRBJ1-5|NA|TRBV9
CASSASGTGGDQPQHF
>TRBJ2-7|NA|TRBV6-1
CASRGQGAYEQYF
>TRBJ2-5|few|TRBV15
CATSLDYYSETQYF
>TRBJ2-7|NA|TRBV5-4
CASSLTSGSPHEQYF
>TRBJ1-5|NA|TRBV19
CASSIGPLSNQPQHF
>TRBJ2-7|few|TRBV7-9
CSSSYYRGDEQYF
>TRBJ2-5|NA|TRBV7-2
CASSFVPLVAGAQQETQYF
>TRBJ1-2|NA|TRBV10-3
CAISESREFLNYGYTF
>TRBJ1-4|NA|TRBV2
CASCERGLTNEKLFF
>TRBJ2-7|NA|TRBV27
CASSFRDTYYEQYF
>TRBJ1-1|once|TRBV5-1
CASSLGADEAFF
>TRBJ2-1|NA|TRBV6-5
CASSAGQIHNEQFF
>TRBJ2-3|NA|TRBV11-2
CASSLPGGWSTDTQYF
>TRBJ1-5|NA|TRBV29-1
CSVGREGQPQHF
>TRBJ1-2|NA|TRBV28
CASSSLPYGYTF
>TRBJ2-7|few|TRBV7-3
CASSFDRGNEQYF
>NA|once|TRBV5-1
CASRLDRSSYEQYF
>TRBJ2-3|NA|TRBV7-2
CASSQDIRTDTQYF
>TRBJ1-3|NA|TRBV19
CASSGQVSSGNTIYF
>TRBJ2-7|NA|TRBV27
CASSTRASYEQYF
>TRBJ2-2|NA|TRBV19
CASSIAYTGGGNTGELFF
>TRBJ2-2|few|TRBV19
CASLHRGGNTGELFF
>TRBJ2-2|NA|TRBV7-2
CASSLARGSGELFF
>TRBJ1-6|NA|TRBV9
CASSAEGSDSPLHF
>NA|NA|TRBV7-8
CASSAHPRGEQYF
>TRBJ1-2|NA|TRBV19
CASSPRTEGSGGYTF
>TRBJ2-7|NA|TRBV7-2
CASSLGRLAGAYEQYF
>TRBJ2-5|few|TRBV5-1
CASSFQSGTGETQYF
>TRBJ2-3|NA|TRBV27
CATARMGSTDTQYF
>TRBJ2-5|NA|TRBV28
CASSWTGEQETQYF
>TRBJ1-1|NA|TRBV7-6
CASSPAGDTEAFF
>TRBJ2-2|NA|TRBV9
CASSVTYTGELFF
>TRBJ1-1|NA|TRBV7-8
CASRRTLDRGRVNTEAFF
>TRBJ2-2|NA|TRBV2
CASTTSGGTGELFF
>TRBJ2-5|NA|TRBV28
CASSLPLGTSGGETQYF
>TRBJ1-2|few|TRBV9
CASSAGARVDGYTF